Each of the 23 T cell receptor beta chains below was sequenced from the same sample in a study of monozygotic twins with inflammatory bowel disease. From its re-call of the 5' RACE reads, TCRdb lists each CDR3 protein once, without DNA. The sample's table shows approximately 400,000 distinct CDR3 sequences. Sequences were obtained from blood. These receptors were collected from a human donor with ulcerative colitis or Crohn's disease, or a healthy co-twin of an affected twin (not recorded which).

The J gene is TRBJ2-7, the V gene TRBV5-1; the TCRdb call, TRBD1, lacks DNA for checking. CDR3 length: 14 residues. Germline V gene data show CDR1 as SGHRS and CDR2 as YFSETQ. The CDR3 sequence: CASSYSGTGSEQYF. The complete variable domain, with remaining parts taken from reference TRBV5-1 and TRBJ2-7, reads KAGVTQTPRYLIKTRGQQVTLSCSPISGHRSVSWYQQTPGQGLQFLFEYFSETQRNKGNFPGRFSGRQFSNSRSEMNVSTLELGDSALYLCASSYSGTGSEQYFGPGTRLTVT.

This sequence joins TRBV28 and TRBJ2-3; as DNA is missing, the TRBD1 call by TCRdb cannot be tested. The CDR3 extends over 14 amino acids. CDR1 and CDR2 from the germline V gene are MDHEN and SYDVKM. The CDR3 spells CASKGSSRGDTQYF.

The V and J genes are TRBV5-1 and TRBJ1-1; absent DNA, TCRdb's TRBD1 call cannot be checked. The CDR3 spans 18 residues. Germline V gene data show CDR1 as SGHRS and CDR2 as YFSETQ. The CDR3 loop reads CASSLGAGQGAMNTEAFF. The variable domain in full, with the rest retrieved from reference TRBV5-1 and TRBJ1-1, is KAGVTQTPRYLIKTRGQQVTLSCSPISGHRSVSWYQQTPGQGLQFLFEYFSETQRNKGNFPGRFSGRQFSNSRSEMNVSTLELGDSALYLCASSLGAGQGAMNTEAFFGQGTRLTVV.

J is TRBJ2-7 and V is TRBV5-1; TCRdb picks TRBD1, but there is no DNA to check that call. The CDR3 spans 16 residues. CDR1 SGHRS and CDR2 YFSETQ come from the germline V gene. CDR3 sequence reads: CASSLGPTGIQYEQYF.

The chain joins TRBV7-6 to TRBJ2-7; the TCRdb call, TRBD2, lacks DNA for checking. Germline CDR1 reads SGHVS; CDR2 reads FNYEAQ. CDR3 length: 16 residues. CDR3 region: CASSPTGRAVMYEQYF.

The CDR3 is CASSLALGELFF. V gene TRBV7-2 combines with J gene TRBJ2-2. The germline V gene has CDR1 SGHTA and CDR2 FQGNSA. This CDR3 is built from 12 residues.

The V and J genes are TRBV20-1 and TRBJ2-1. This CDR3 contains 13 residues. CDR1 DFQATT and CDR2 SNEGSKA come from the germline V gene (reference sequence). CDR3 sequence reads: CSADLGSYNEQFF.

The chain combines TRBV6-5 with TRBJ1-5. The CDR3 length is 13 residues. The germline CDR1 and CDR2 sequences are MNHEY and SVGAGI. The CDR3 loop reads CASSLVGSQPQHF.

The CDR3 reads CASSSPSGINTEAFF. The chain joins TRBV6-5 to TRBJ1-1. This CDR3 comprises 15 residues. CDR1 is MNHEY and CDR2 is SVGAGI in the germline V gene.

J is TRBJ1-5 and V is TRBV11-3; without DNA, the TCRdb call of TRBD1 cannot be checked. Germline V lookup: CDR1 SGHNT, CDR2 YENEEA. This CDR3 is built from 17 residues. The CDR3 protein is CASSLFDRDSSNQPQHF.

The chain couples TRBV12-3 or TRBV12-4 to TRBJ2-2; TCRdb's D call of TRBD2 is untestable without DNA. This CDR3 region has 15 residues. This chain's CDR3 is CASRAGGGPPGELFF.

V usage is TRBV9 and J usage is TRBJ1-5. Germline V gene lookup returns CDR1 SGDLS and CDR2 YYNGEE. CDR3 length: 13 amino acids. The CDR3 sequence: CASSVGGDGPQHF.

This chain connects TRBV18 to TRBJ1-1. The germline gives CDR1 KGHSH, CDR2 LQKENI. This CDR3 is 15 amino acids long. The CDR3 loop reads CDSSRRQVSDTEAFF.

The chain is built from TRBV6-2 or TRBV6-3 and TRBJ2-1; there is no DNA to check the TCRdb D call of TRBD2. The CDR3 loop spans 18 amino acids. Germline V gives CDR1 MNHEY, CDR2 SVGEGT. The CDR3: CASSYSPPWRGGINEQFF.

The J gene is TRBJ1-5, the V gene TRBV6-2 or TRBV6-3. The V gene's germline CDR1 is MNHEY and CDR2 SVGEGT. This CDR3 spans 14 amino acids. The CDR3 spells CATSWGALNQPQHF.

This sequence joins TRBV7-8 and TRBJ2-5; TCRdb outputs TRBD1, but without DNA this stays unchecked. Germline V gene data show CDR1 as SGHVS and CDR2 as FQNEAQ. This CDR3 contains 17 residues. The CDR3 here is CASSPWTGGALEETQYF.

The rearrangement uses TRBV25-1 and TRBJ1-2. This CDR3 region has 12 residues. Germline V lookup: CDR1 MGHDK, CDR2 SYGVNS. The CDR3 region is CASSESSSGYTF.

This chain uses TRBV29-1 with TRBJ1-3; TCRdb reports TRBD1, a call that lacks DNA to check it against. Per the germline V gene, CDR1 is SQVTM and CDR2 is ANQGSEA. The CDR3 loop spans 12 amino acids. CDR3 sequence reads: CSVNRGSNTIYF.

The J gene is TRBJ2-5, the V gene TRBV6-5. This CDR3 contains 16 residues. Germline V lookup: CDR1 MNHEY, CDR2 SVGAGI. CDR3 residues: CASSYSFVDLQETQYF.

The chain links TRBV12-3 or TRBV12-4 to TRBJ2-1; TCRdb picks TRBD2, but there is no DNA to check that call. This CDR3 has 16 amino acids. CDR3: CASSSPAGGPGNEQFF.

The genes are TRBV5-1 and TRBJ1-6; the D call of TRBD1 rests on TCRdb alone, since no DNA is present to check it. The CDR3 covers 16 residues. Germline-derived CDR1 and CDR2 are SGHRS and YFSETQ. The CDR3 protein is CASSPQAGASNSPLHF.

J is TRBJ2-1 and V is TRBV11-2. The CDR3 length is 17 residues. Germline CDR1 reads SGHAT; CDR2 reads FQNNGV. The CDR3 here is CASSLDISRSSYNEQFF. Full variable domain (remainder filled in from reference TRBV11-2 and TRBJ2-1): EAGVAQSPRYKIIEKRQSVAFWCNPISGHATLYWYQQILGQGPKLLIQFQNNGVVDDSQLPKDRFSAERLKGVDSTLKIQPAKLEDSAVYLCASSLDISRSSYNEQFFGPGTRLTVL.

The chain couples TRBV7-8 to TRBJ1-2; TCRdb proposes TRBD1, but this gene call is untestable without DNA. The CDR3 is 15 residues long. Germline CDR1 reads SGHVS; CDR2 reads FQNEAQ. The CDR3 spells CASSKGQPPNYGYTF.